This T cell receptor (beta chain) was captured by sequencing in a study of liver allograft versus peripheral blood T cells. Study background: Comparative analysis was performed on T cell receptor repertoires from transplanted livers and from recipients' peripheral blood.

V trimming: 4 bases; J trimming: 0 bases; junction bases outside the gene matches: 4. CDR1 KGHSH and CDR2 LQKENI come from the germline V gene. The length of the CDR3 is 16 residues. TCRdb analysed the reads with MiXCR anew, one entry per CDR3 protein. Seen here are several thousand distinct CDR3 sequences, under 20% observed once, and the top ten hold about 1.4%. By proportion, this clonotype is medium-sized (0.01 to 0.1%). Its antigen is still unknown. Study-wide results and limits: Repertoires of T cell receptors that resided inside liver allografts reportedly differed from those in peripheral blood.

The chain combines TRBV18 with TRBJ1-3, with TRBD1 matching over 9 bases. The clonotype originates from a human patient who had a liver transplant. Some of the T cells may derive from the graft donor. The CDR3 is CASSLGTGSSGNTIYF. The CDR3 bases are TGTGCCAGCTCACTCGGGACAGGGAGCTCTGGAAACACCATATATTTT.